This record covers a single TCR beta chain. A few counts support this clone. There is no known antigen for this receptor. Base qualities are not recorded, but no much larger clone differs from it by a single base. The junction shows trimming of 4 bases on V and 8 bases on J, and the gene matches do not reach 8 bases of it. CDR1 SGDLS and CDR2 YYNGEE were looked up in the germline V gene. The CDR3 contains 14 residues, cysteine and phenylalanine counted. Only CDR3 DNA is held: 42 bases, read in frame from base 1. The record originates from a study of control samples from healthy donors and cancer patients (dated by TCRdb to 2018 to 2020). The library was built by means of the immunoSEQ multiplex PCR assay. This immuneACCESS table, as held by TCRdb, lists in-frame sequences with V and J called but not all clones. Of the missing ones, under half trace to an unresolved V gene in checked studies; the others have no known cause. Recorded for this sample are about 82,000 clones; about 93% of them occurred a single time. In total, the top ten clones hold approximately 4.8% of the sample.

The TCR comes from a woman between 18 and 30 years old in good health. Here the chain combines TRBV9 and TRBJ1-2, and 10 junction bases match TRBD1. Sequencing used blood. The CDR3 protein: CASSPDGQGEGYTF. The sequenced DNA is TGTGCCAGCAGCCCAGACGGACAGGGGGAAGGCTACACCTTC.